Below, one TCR beta chain is given with its context. Nashville, Tennessee was home to all donors, each a Caucasian adult. Per germline, CDR1 MNHEY and CDR2 SMNVEV (reference sequence). CDR3 length equals 15 residues. Trimming removed 6 bases from V and 6 bases from J, with 18 bases in between. These data come from a study of shared clonotypes between healthy human individuals. Study-level information: Three plates each covered CD4 naive and memory; CD8 naive two, CD8 memory one.

Profiling relied on immunoSEQ multiplex PCR, and the TCRdb table lists in-frame clones only, not all of them. Of approximately 1,000,000 clones listed, 70% to 80% are singletons. This chain joins TRBV27 and TRBJ1-5, with a weak D call TRBD1 (6 bases). The TCR was taken from a man aged 18 to 29 in good health. Some clones in this sample may be carry-over from other donors' samples. Sequencing input: memory CD4+ T cells from PBMCs. Subset of the sample: CD45RA-negative fraction. DNA of the CDR3: TGTGCCAGCAGCGAGATGACAGGAACGCTTCAGCCCCAGCATTTT. This encodes CASSEMTGTLQPQHF.